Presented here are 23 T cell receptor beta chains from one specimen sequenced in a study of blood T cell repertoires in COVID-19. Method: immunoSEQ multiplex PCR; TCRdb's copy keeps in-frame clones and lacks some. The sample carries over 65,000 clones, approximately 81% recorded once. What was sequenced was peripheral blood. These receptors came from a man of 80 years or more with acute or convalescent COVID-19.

CDR3 sequence: CASSYDSRVTYEQYF. CDR3 nucleotides: TGTGCCAGCAGTTACGACAGCCGGGTTACCTACGAGCAGTACTTC. The chain is built from TRBV6-5 and TRBJ2-7; maybe TRBD1 (5 bases). CDR3 length: 15 residues. The V gene lost 2 bases and the J gene lost 2 bases, with 13 bases spanning the gap. Germline CDR1 MNHEY, CDR2 SVGAGI.

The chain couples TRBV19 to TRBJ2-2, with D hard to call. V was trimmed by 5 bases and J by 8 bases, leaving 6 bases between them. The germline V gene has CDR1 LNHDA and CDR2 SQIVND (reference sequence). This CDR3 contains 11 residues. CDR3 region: CASSVRGELFF. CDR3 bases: TGTGCCAGTAGTGTGAGGGGGGAGCTGTTTTTT.

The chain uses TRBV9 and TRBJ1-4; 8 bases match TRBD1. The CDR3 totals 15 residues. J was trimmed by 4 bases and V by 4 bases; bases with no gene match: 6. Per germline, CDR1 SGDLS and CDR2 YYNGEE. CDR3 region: CASSFGQGGNEKLFF. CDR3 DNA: TGTGCCAGCAGCTTCGGACAGGGTGGTAATGAAAAACTGTTTTTT.

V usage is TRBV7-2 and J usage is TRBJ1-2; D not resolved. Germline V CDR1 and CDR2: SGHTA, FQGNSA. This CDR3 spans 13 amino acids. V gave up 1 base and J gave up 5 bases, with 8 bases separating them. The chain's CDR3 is CASSLVTGYGYTF. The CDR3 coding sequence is TGTGCCAGCAGCTTAGTAACGGGGTATGGCTACACCTTC.

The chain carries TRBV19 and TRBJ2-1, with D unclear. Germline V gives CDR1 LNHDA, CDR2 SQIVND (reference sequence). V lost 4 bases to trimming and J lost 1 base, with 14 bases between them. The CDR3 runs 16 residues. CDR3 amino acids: CASSTLRSLSYNEQFF. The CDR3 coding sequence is TGTGCCAGTAGTACCCTTAGGAGCCTGTCCTACAATGAGCAGTTCTTC.

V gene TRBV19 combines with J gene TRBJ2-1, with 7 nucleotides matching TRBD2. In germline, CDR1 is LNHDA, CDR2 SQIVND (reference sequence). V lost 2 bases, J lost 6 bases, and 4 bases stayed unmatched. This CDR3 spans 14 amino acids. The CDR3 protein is CASSIWEGLNEQFF. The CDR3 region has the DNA TGTGCCAGTAGTATATGGGAGGGCCTCAATGAGCAGTTCTTC.

The CDR3 sequence is CASSVDPGSSYNEQFF. The CDR3 DNA follows: TGTGCCAGCAGCGTAGACCCGGGAAGCTCCTACAATGAGCAGTTCTTC. The rearrangement joins TRBV9 to TRBJ2-1; possibly TRBD2 for D (5 bases). From germline, CDR1 is SGDLS and CDR2 YYNGEE. V lost 0 bases and J lost 0, with 10 bases in between. The CDR3 is made up of 16 amino acids.

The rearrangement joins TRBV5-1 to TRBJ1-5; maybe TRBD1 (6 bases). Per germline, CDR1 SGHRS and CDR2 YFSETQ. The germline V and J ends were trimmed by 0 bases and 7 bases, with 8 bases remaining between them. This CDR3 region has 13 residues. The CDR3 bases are TGCGCCAGCAGCTTGGCCAGGGGACAGCCCCAGCATTTT. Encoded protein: CASSLARGQPQHF.

As DNA, the CDR3 is TGTGCCAGTAGTATTGAACAGGGGACAAACACCATATATTTT. Protein: CASSIEQGTNTIYF. This chain joins TRBV19 and TRBJ1-3; 7 bases are shared with TRBD1. V shed 3 bases, J shed 6 bases, and the junction held 5 bases outside the gene matches. The CDR3 contains 14 residues. The germline gives CDR1 LNHDA, CDR2 SQIVND (reference sequence).

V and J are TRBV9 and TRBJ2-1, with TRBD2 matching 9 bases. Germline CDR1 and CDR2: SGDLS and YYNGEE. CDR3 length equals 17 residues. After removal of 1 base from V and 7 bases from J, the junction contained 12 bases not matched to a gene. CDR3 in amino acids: CASSVTGLAGVFNEQFF. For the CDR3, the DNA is TGTGCCAGCAGCGTAACGGGGTTAGCGGGAGTTTTTAATGAGCAGTTCTTC.

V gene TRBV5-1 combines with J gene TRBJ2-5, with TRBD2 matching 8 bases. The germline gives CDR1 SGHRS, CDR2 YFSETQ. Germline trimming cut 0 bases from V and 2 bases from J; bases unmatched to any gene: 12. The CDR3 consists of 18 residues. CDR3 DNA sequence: TGCGCCAGCAGCTTGGTAGGGTTTAGCGGGACTAAACAAGAGACCCAGTACTTC. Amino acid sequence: CASSLVGFSGTKQETQYF.

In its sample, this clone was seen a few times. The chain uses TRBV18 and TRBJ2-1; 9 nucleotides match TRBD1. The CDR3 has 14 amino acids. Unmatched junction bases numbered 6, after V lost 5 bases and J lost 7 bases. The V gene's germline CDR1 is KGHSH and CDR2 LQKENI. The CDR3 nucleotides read TGTGCCAGCTCAAGACGGACAGGGGAAAATGAGCAGTTCTTC. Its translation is CASSRRTGENEQFF.

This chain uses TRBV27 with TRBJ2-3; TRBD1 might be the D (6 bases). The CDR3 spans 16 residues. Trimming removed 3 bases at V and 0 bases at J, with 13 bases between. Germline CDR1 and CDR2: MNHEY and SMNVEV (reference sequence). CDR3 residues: CASSLSQTGSTDTQYF. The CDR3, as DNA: TGTGCCAGCAGTTTGAGCCAGACAGGTAGCACAGATACGCAGTATTTT.

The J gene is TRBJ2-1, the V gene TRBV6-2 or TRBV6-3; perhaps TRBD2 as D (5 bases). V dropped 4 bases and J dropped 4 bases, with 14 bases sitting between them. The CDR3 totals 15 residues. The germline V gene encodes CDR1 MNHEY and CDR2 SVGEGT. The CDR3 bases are TGTGCCAGCAGTTTCGGGGAACCCCGATACAATGAGCAGTTCTTC. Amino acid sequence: CASSFGEPRYNEQFF.

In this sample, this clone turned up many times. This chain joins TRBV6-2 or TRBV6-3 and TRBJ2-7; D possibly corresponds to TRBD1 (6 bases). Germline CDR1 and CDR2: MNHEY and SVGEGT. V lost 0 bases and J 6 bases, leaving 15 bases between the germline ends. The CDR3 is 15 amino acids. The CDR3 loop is CASSYSQGKGPEQYF. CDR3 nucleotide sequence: TGTGCCAGCAGTTACTCGCAGGGGAAGGGTCCCGAGCAGTACTTC.

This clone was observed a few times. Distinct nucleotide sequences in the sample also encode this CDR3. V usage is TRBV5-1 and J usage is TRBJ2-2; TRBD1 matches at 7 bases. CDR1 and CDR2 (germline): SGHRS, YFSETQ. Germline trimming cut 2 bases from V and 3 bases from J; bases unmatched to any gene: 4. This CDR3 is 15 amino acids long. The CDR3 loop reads CASSLPQGDTGELFF. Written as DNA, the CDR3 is TGCGCCAGCAGCTTACCCCAGGGGGACACCGGGGAGCTGTTTTTT.

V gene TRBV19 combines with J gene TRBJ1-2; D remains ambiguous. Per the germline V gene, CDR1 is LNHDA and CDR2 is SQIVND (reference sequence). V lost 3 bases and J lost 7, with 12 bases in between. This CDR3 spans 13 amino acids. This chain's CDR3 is CASSILRITGYTF. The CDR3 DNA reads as TGTGCCAGTAGTATTTTGAGGATAACTGGCTACACCTTC.

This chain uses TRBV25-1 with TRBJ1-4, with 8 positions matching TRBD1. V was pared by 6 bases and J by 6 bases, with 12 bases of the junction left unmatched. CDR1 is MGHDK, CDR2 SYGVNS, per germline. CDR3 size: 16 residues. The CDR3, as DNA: TGTGCCAGCAGAGCTCCCTTCAGGGGGCTGCATGAAAAACTGTTTTTT. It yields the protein CASRAPFRGLHEKLFF.

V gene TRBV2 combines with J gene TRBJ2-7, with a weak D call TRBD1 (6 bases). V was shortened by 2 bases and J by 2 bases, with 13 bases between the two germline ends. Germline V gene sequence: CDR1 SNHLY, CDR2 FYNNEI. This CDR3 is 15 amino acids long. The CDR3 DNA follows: TGTGCCAGCAGTGAAAACAGGGCATTTACCTACGAGCAGTACTTC. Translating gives CASSENRAFTYEQYF.

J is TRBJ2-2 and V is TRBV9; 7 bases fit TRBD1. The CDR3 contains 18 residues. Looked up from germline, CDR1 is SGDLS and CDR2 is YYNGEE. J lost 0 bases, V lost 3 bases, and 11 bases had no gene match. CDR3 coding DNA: TGTGCCAGCAGCGCGGGACAGCAGGGGAGTTCGAACACCGGGGAGCTGTTTTTT. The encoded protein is CASSAGQQGSSNTGELFF.

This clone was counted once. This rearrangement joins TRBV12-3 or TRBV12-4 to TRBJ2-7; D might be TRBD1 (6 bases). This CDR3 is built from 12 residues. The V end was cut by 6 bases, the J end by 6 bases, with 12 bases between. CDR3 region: CASSDRLGEQYF. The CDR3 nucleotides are TGTGCCAGCAGCGACAGGTTGGGCGAGCAGTACTTC.

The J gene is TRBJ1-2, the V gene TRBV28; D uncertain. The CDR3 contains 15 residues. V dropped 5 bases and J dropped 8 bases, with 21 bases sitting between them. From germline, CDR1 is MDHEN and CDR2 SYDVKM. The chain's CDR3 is CASSPHGRGRDGYTF. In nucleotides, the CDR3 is TGTGCCAGCAGTCCCCACGGCAGAGGGAGAGACGGCTACACCTTC.

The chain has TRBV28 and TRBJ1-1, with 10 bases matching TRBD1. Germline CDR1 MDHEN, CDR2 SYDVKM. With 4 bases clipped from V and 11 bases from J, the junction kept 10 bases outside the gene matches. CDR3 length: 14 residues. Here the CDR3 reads CASSSPGTGVKAFF. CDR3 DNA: TGTGCCAGCAGTTCACCCGGGACAGGGGTTAAGGCTTTCTTT.